This passage covers 20 T cell receptor beta chains from one sample sequenced in a study of T cell responses to AZD1222 COVID-19 vaccine. Measured with immunoSEQ multiplex PCR; TCRdb has only the in-frame clones, and not every one. The table has around 99,000 clones, around 90% seen once; the top ten hold around 4.5%. The source material was peripheral blood, sampled 28 days after the second AZD1222 dose. These receptors were taken from an adult who received the AZD1222 COVID-19 vaccine.

Comments on this clone: Within the sample, other DNA sequences also encode this same CDR3. The genes are TRBV19 and TRBJ2-7; 9 bases are shared with TRBD1. With V trimmed by 5 bases and J by 2 bases, 4 bases remained unmatched. CDR1 and CDR2 (germline): LNHDA, SQIVND (reference sequence). The CDR3 runs 14 residues. CDR3 coding DNA: TGTGCCAGTAGTCCGACAGGGGGAACCTACGAGCAGTACTTC. This gives the protein CASSPTGGTYEQYF. Full variable domain (remainder filled in from reference TRBV19 and TRBJ2-7): DGGITQSPKYLFRKEGQNVTLSCEQNLNHDAMYWYRQDPGQGLRLIYYSQIVNDFQKGDIAEGYSVSREKKESFPLTVTSAQKNPTAFYLCASSPTGGTYEQYFGPGTRLTVT.

The chain uses TRBV2 and TRBJ1-2, with 9 bases matching TRBD1. V lost 7 bases and J lost 2; bases outside the gene matches: 5. CDR3 length: 14 amino acids. CDR1 SNHLY and CDR2 FYNNEI come from the germline V gene. The CDR3 bases are TGTGCCAGCAATATACAGGGGGCAAACTATGGCTACACCTTC. Protein sequence: CASNIQGANYGYTF.

The chain carries TRBV11-2 and TRBJ2-1; 8 positions agree with TRBD2. This CDR3 comprises 15 residues. The junction had 8 bases not matched to a gene; V was cut back by 5 bases and J by 5 bases. Germline lookup yields CDR1 SGHAT and CDR2 FQNNGV. The CDR3: CASSPPPGGHNEQFF. CDR3 in DNA: TGTGCCAGCAGCCCCCCTCCGGGGGGGCACAATGAGCAGTTCTTC.

This rearrangement joins TRBV4-2 to TRBJ1-4; weak D call: TRBD1 (6 bases). The CDR3 has 16 amino acids. The V end was cut by 0 bases, the J end by 4 bases, with 12 bases between. Germline CDR1 is LGHNA and CDR2 is YNFKEQ. The CDR3 sequence: CASSQDRGGGNEKLFF. CDR3 coding DNA: TGTGCCAGCAGCCAAGATCGGGGGGGCGGTAATGAAAAACTGTTTTTT.

This rearrangement joins TRBV6-1 to TRBJ2-2, with TRBD1 identical over 9 bases. This CDR3 is 19 amino acids long. After removal of 0 bases from V and 3 bases from J, the junction contained 11 bases not matched to a gene. Germline V gene lookup returns CDR1 MNHNS and CDR2 SASEGT. CDR3 residues: CASSEALLQGAKDTGELFF. CDR3 in DNA: TGTGCCAGCAGTGAAGCCTTGTTACAGGGGGCTAAAGACACCGGGGAGCTGTTTTTT.

The rearrangement joins TRBV9 to TRBJ1-1; D remains ambiguous. Germline loops: CDR1 SGDLS, CDR2 YYNGEE. This CDR3 is 14 amino acids long. Trimming took off 2 bases at V and 1 base at J, with 9 bases between the two ends. CDR3 DNA sequence: TGTGCCAGCAGCGTGGCGCCGGGGAACACTGAAGCTTTCTTT. Its protein product is CASSVAPGNTEAFF.

The chain carries TRBV12-2 and TRBJ2-3; TRBD1 is the table's D call and was not checked against the DNA. TRBV12-2 is given as a pseudogene. The CDR3 runs to 16 residues. CDR3 sequence: CASRLGDSVSTDTQYF. The CDR3 DNA is TGTGCAAGTCGCTTAGGGGACAGCGTTAGCACAGATACGCAGTATTTT.

The genes are TRBV4-3 and TRBJ2-7, with TRBD2 as a possible D gene (6 bases). This CDR3 region has 15 residues. V was cut by 2 bases and J by 6 bases, with 17 bases left in between. Germline V gene lookup returns CDR1 LGHNA and CDR2 YSLEER. The chain's CDR3 is CASSQNPGRRVEQYF. DNA for the CDR3: TGCGCCAGCAGCCAAAACCCAGGGAGGCGCGTCGAGCAGTACTTC.

This chain links TRBV4-1 with TRBJ2-1; 8 nucleotides line up with TRBD2. This CDR3 is 15 amino acids long. Germline lookup yields CDR1 MGHRA and CDR2 YSYEKL. With 3 bases clipped from V and 2 bases from J, the junction kept 3 bases outside the gene matches. The CDR3 region is CASSHTSGTYNEQFF. For the CDR3, the DNA is TGCGCCAGCAGCCACACTAGCGGAACCTACAATGAGCAGTTCTTC.

The rearrangement joins TRBV4-1 to TRBJ2-7, with 8 bases aligning to TRBD1. CDR3 length: 16 amino acids. V shed 0 bases, J shed 4 bases, and the junction held 8 bases outside the gene matches. CDR1 and CDR2 from the germline V gene are MGHRA and YSYEKL. In nucleotides, the CDR3 is TGCGCCAGCAGCCAAGATTTCGCAGGGGGCTTTTACGAGCAGTACTTC. Translation: CASSQDFAGGFYEQYF.

The sample holds one count of this clone. CDR3 protein: CASSQRTGLNTEAFF. The CDR3 bases are TGTGCCAGCAGCCAGCGGACAGGGCTGAACACTGAAGCTTTCTTT. The genes are TRBV5-5 and TRBJ1-1, with 8 bases aligning to TRBD1. The CDR3 sequence is 15 residues long. V dropped 4 bases and J dropped 0; count of bases not matched to a gene: 5. Germline lookup yields CDR1 SGHKS and CDR2 YYEKEE (reference sequence).

The chain joins TRBV5-1 to TRBJ1-1, with TRBD1 matching 7 bases. Germline V lookup: CDR1 SGHRS, CDR2 YFSETQ. The CDR3 runs to 14 residues. V was pared by 4 bases and J by 7 bases, with 10 bases of the junction left unmatched. CDR3 in amino acids: CASSPGGTDNEAFF. The CDR3 DNA sequence: TGCGCCAGCAGCCCTGGCGGGACAGACAATGAAGCTTTCTTT.

The chain employs TRBV9 and TRBJ2-1; 9 bases align to TRBD2. The CDR3 runs to 16 residues. V was pared by 1 base and J by 0 bases, with 2 bases of the junction left unmatched. Per germline, CDR1 SGDLS and CDR2 YYNGEE. CDR3 in DNA: TGTGCCAGCAGCGTAATGGGACTAGCCTCCTACAATGAGCAGTTCTTC. Protein sequence: CASSVMGLASYNEQFF.

This clone was observed a few times. The CDR3 nucleotides are TGTGCCAGCACCCCCCTGAGGGGGGGATATGGCTACACCTTC. This codes for CASTPLRGGYGYTF. The chain combines TRBV7-9 with TRBJ1-2; possible D gene TRBD1, 6 bases. The CDR3 totals 14 residues. Trimming cost V 7 bases and J 5 bases, with 17 bases left between them. Germline CDR1 is SEHNR and CDR2 is FQNEAQ (reference sequence).

The chain uses TRBV19 and TRBJ2-5; 7 bases fit TRBD2. With 0 bases clipped from V and 5 bases from J, the junction kept 9 bases outside the gene matches. Germline CDR1 reads LNHDA; CDR2 reads SQIVND (reference sequence). The CDR3 runs 16 residues. CDR3 amino acids: CASSIDRSSGRETQYF. The CDR3 DNA reads as TGTGCCAGTAGTATAGATCGGTCTAGCGGAAGGGAGACCCAGTACTTC.

The chain combines TRBV5-6 with TRBJ2-2; weak D call: TRBD1 (5 bases). Germline values: CDR1 SGHDT, CDR2 YYEEEE. V was shortened by 3 bases and J by 4 bases, with 7 bases between the two germline ends. The CDR3 has 13 amino acids. In DNA form, the CDR3 reads TGTGCCAGCAGCTACACAGGCACCGGGGAGCTGTTTTTT. Its protein product is CASSYTGTGELFF.

V is TRBV12-3 or TRBV12-4 and J is TRBJ2-2; D not resolved. The CDR3 sequence is 12 residues long. Deletions cut 6 bases from V and 7 bases from J, with 9 bases between. The CDR3 coding sequence is TGTGCCAGCAGCCAAAGAAACGGGGAGCTGTTTTTT. This sequence encodes CASSQRNGELFF.

The V gene is TRBV18, the J gene TRBJ1-4; D gene ambiguous. Germline V CDR1 and CDR2: KGHSH, LQKENI. The CDR3 has 19 residues. The germline V and J ends were trimmed by 6 bases and 0 bases, with 23 bases remaining between them. The CDR3 protein is CASSAPLGSRESTNEKLFF. The CDR3 DNA reads TGTGCCAGCTCGGCCCCACTTGGATCAAGAGAATCAACTAATGAAAAACTGTTTTTT.

This clone was counted a single time. In DNA, the CDR3 is TGTGCCAGCAGCTCTGAAGGTACTGCTGAAGCTTTCTTT. This translates into CASSSEGTAEAFF. This sequence joins TRBV3-1 (or the pseudogene TRBV3-2) and TRBJ1-1; D remains unclear. V lost 5 bases and J lost 6, with 13 bases in between. The CDR3 sequence is 13 residues long. Germline lookup yields CDR1 LGHDT and CDR2 YNNKEL (reference sequence).

The CDR3 coding sequence is TGTGCCAGCAGCCCCCAAGGCCTAGCGGGGTACAATGAGCAGTTCTTC. Encoded protein: CASSPQGLAGYNEQFF. The chain recombines TRBV3-1 (or the pseudogene TRBV3-2) with TRBJ2-1, with TRBD2 matching 9 bases. CDR1 is LGHDT and CDR2 is YNNKEL in the germline V gene (reference sequence). V lost 4 bases, J lost 4 bases, and 8 bases stayed unmatched. CDR3 length equals 16 residues.